Listed here are 28 T cell receptor beta chains from one sample, sequenced in a study of blood T cells in healthy people across ages. The second PCR ran roughly 6 to 11 cycles with a sample-barcoded 5' primer and J-beta primers. TCRdb used MiXCR to reprocess the 5' RACE reads, holding one entry per CDR3 protein. This sample has 800,000 to 950,000 distinct CDR3 sequences, with about 27% found just once. These data were likewise used in another study, on T cells of mothers and their children.

The specimen was blood. These receptors came from a woman between 35 and 50 years old in good health.

This clonotype has only a few counts. The CDR3 spells CASSWGRTHVAGELFF. The CDR3 DNA follows: TGTGCCAGCAGCTGGGGGAGGACCCACGTCGCGGGGGAGCTGTTTTTT. V usage is TRBV5-5 and J usage is TRBJ2-2; D possibly corresponds to TRBD2 (6 bases). The germline gives CDR1 SGHKS, CDR2 YYEKEE (reference sequence). The CDR3 is 16 residues long. Trimming removed 3 bases at V and 8 bases at J, with 20 bases between.

This clonotype appeared a few times. The genes are TRBV28 and TRBJ1-5; D is undetermined. The germline V gene encodes CDR1 MDHEN and CDR2 SYDVKM. The V end was cut by 4 bases, the J end by 5 bases, with 3 bases between. The CDR3 is 11 amino acids. DNA of the CDR3: TGTGCCAGCAGTTCCGATCAGCCCCAGCATTTT. Encoded protein: CASSSDQPQHF.

V gene TRBV24-1 combines with J gene TRBJ1-2; a weak D match, TRBD1 (6 bases). This CDR3 spans 14 amino acids. Trimming cost V 7 bases and J 2 bases, with 13 bases left between them. Germline V gene sequence: CDR1 KGHDR, CDR2 SFDVKD. CDR3 DNA sequence: TGTGCCACCAGGGAGGTAGACAGGAACTATGGCTACACCTTC. Translating gives CATREVDRNYGYTF.

This clonotype was observed a few times. This chain's CDR3 is CASSLSTGTSRADTQYF. CDR3 in DNA: TGTGCCAGCAGCTTATCGACCGGGACATCCCGTGCAGATACGCAGTATTTT. The chain recombines TRBV11-1 with TRBJ2-3; the D gene is possibly TRBD1 (6 bases). Germline CDR1 and CDR2: SGHAT and FQDESV (reference sequence). This CDR3 is built from 17 residues. Deletions cut 2 bases from V and 4 bases from J, with 19 bases between.

This chain connects TRBV5-6 to TRBJ1-1; D gene unclear. The CDR3 runs 16 residues. Germline CDR1 is SGHDT and CDR2 is YYEEEE. Deletions cut 3 bases from V and 4 bases from J, with 19 bases between. CDR3 sequence reads: CASSSGSRFGVTEAFF. For the CDR3, the DNA is TGTGCCAGCAGCTCGGGATCGCGTTTTGGCGTCACTGAAGCTTTCTTT.

V gene TRBV7-9 combines with J gene TRBJ2-4, with a possible D match to TRBD1 (6 bases). Germline assignment: CDR1 SEHNR and CDR2 FQNEAQ (reference sequence). With 5 bases removed from V and 13 bases from J, the gap between germline ends came to 27 bases. This CDR3 is 16 amino acids long. The CDR3 DNA sequence: TGTGCCAGCAGCGGACGGAGCAGGGGCGTTAACAATGAGCAGTACTTC. This translates into CASSGRSRGVNNEQYF. The whole variable domain, remainder taken from reference TRBV7-9 and TRBJ2-4, is DTGVSQNPRHKITKRGQNVTFRCDPISEHNRLYWYRQTLGQGPEFLTYFQNEAQLEKSRLLSDRFSAERPKGSFSTLEIQRTEQGDSAMYLCASSGRSRGVNNEQYFGAGTRLSVL.

With regard to this clonotype: The germline gene is not matched at one end of the junction; a read error may be the cause. The CDR3 DNA is TGCAGCGTCGCGCCCAGAAGTTCCTACGGGCAGTACTTC. Its protein is CSVAPRSSYGQYF. The rearrangement joins TRBV29-1 to TRBJ2-7; unclear D gene. Germline V gene sequence: CDR1 SQVTM, CDR2 ANQGSEA. The CDR3 is 13 residues long.

The chain employs TRBV6-1 and TRBJ2-5; perhaps D is TRBD1 or TRBD2 (5 bases each). The CDR3 has 14 residues. Germline lookup yields CDR1 MNHNS and CDR2 SASEGT. V lost 5 bases, J lost 4 bases, and 14 bases lay in between. The CDR3 protein is CASSPQLGVETQYF. CDR3 coding DNA: TGTGCCAGCAGTCCCCAACTAGGGGTAGAGACCCAGTACTTC.

This clonotype was seen more than once but under ten times. This chain links TRBV6-6 with TRBJ2-4; 7 nucleotides line up with TRBD2. V lost 3 bases to trimming and J lost 8 bases; unmatched junction nucleotides: 7. This CDR3 is 14 amino acids long. Germline values: CDR1 MNHNY, CDR2 SVGAGI (reference sequence). The CDR3 DNA reads as TGTGCCAGCAGTTATGAGTTGGGAGGGGACATTCAGTACTTC. Its translation: CASSYELGGDIQYF.

This clonotype was seen repeatedly, ten times or more. CDR3 protein: CASSQGQGRIYEQYF. The CDR3 region has the DNA TGCGCCAGCAGCCAAGGGCAGGGACGGATCTACGAGCAGTACTTC. This chain uses TRBV4-3 with TRBJ2-7; D possibly uses TRBD1 or TRBD2 (5 bases each). This CDR3 has 15 residues. Trimming removed 1 base at V and 3 bases at J, with 13 bases between. CDR1 and CDR2 from the germline V gene are LGHNA and YSLEER.

This clonotype was counted only a few times. V gene TRBV6-5 combines with J gene TRBJ1-1, with D perhaps matching TRBD1 (6 bases). Trimming removed 7 bases from V and 1 base from J, with 13 bases in between. The CDR3 runs to 14 residues. Germline V CDR1 and CDR2: MNHEY, SVGAGI. The CDR3 sequence is CASNPGQRNTEAFF. The DNA of the CDR3 is TGTGCCAGCAACCCGGGACAACGGAACACTGAAGCTTTCTTT.

A note on this clonotype: The conserved closing phenylalanine or tryptophan is absent in this CDR3, likely reflecting a read error. This chain's CDR3 is CASSVEGQGGSEQYL. The CDR3 bases are TGTGCCAGCAGCGTAGAGGGACAGGGGGGTAGCGAGCAGTACTTA. This chain uses TRBV9 with TRBJ2-4; TRBD1 matches 11 bases. The J call may be wrong; the DNA end is better matched by TRBJ2-7. The CDR3 spans 15 residues. Germline assignment: CDR1 SGDLS and CDR2 YYNGEE.

With regard to this clonotype: A much larger clone is a single base away; this may be a read error. The chain uses TRBV20-1 and TRBJ2-5, with 10 nucleotides matching TRBD2. There are 14 residues in the CDR3. CDR1 is DFQATT, CDR2 SNEGSKA, per germline (reference sequence). The CDR3 DNA sequence: TGCAGTCCCCACGCTAGCGGGAGACAAGGGACCCAGTACTTC. Amino acid sequence: CSPHASGRQGTQYF.

This clonotype is a singleton in its sample. This chain uses TRBV5-1 with TRBJ2-2, with TRBD1 as a possible D gene (5 bases). The germline V gene encodes CDR1 SGHRS and CDR2 YFSETQ. Trimming pared 2 bases from V and 6 bases from J, leaving 14 bases between. This CDR3 region has 15 residues. In nucleotides, the CDR3 is TGCGCCAGCAGCTTCCGGCAGGGTGGAGCCGGGGAGCTGTTTTTT. This translates into CASSFRQGGAGELFF.

This chain uses TRBV2 with TRBJ2-1; the match to TRBD1 covers 7 bases. CDR3 length: 16 amino acids. Germline CDR1 SNHLY, CDR2 FYNNEI. Unmatched junction bases numbered 9, after V lost 5 bases and J lost 2 bases. The CDR3 here is CASSTDTGVTYNEQFF. DNA of the CDR3: TGTGCCAGCAGTACCGATACAGGGGTTACCTACAATGAGCAGTTCTTC.

This clonotype was observed a few times. The chain carries TRBV12-3 or TRBV12-4 and TRBJ2-3; the D gene is possibly TRBD2 (5 bases). The germline V and J ends were trimmed by 7 bases and 3 bases, with 11 bases remaining between them. The length of the CDR3 is 13 residues. CDR3 amino acids: CASTRGLTDTQYF. The CDR3 region has the DNA TGTGCCAGCACTCGGGGTTTAACAGATACGCAGTATTTT.

This clonotype has just a few counts. The gene calls are TRBV28 and TRBJ2-7; D might be TRBD1 (5 bases). The CDR3 has 11 amino acids. V was cut by 6 bases and J by 5 bases, with 8 bases left in between. Germline CDR1 is MDHEN and CDR2 is SYDVKM. The CDR3 DNA sequence: TGTGCCAGCAGATCCAGGGACGAGCAGTACTTC. Translated: CASRSRDEQYF.

This clonotype was seen a handful of times. The chain couples TRBV12-3 or TRBV12-4 to TRBJ2-7; maybe TRBD2 (6 bases). This CDR3 spans 15 amino acids. Trimming took 1 base from V and 2 from J, leaving 12 bases between them. CDR3 DNA sequence: TGTGCCAGCAGTTTAGGGATGGCTAGCGCCTACGAGCAGTACTTC. It translates to CASSLGMASAYEQYF.

The sample holds many counts of this clonotype. V usage is TRBV2 and J usage is TRBJ2-7; D not certain. V dropped 5 bases and J dropped 7 bases, with 12 bases sitting between them. The CDR3 length is 12 residues. CDR1 is SNHLY and CDR2 is FYNNEI in the germline V gene. The CDR3 DNA follows: TGTGCCAGCAGTCGCCTCTTGAGTGAGCAGTACTTC. Its protein product is CASSRLLSEQYF.

This clonotype was observed a handful of times. CDR3 region: CVVFERGGADTQYF. CDR3 in DNA: TGTGTAGTATTCGAGCGGGGGGGCGCAGATACGCAGTATTTT. This chain uses TRBV7-8 with TRBJ2-3, with 10 positions matching TRBD2. Germline V CDR1 and CDR2: SGHVS, FQNEAQ. The CDR3 runs 14 residues.

This clonotype was observed at least ten times. The rearrangement uses TRBV12-3 or TRBV12-4 and TRBJ1-6; D not resolved. V was cut by 10 bases and J by 10 bases, with 23 bases left in between. The CDR3 sequence is 15 residues long. The CDR3 region is CAIGLIGARKSPLHF. In DNA form, the CDR3 reads TGTGCCATTGGTCTGATTGGTGCCAGAAAATCACCCCTCCACTTT.

This clonotype has just a few counts. V gene TRBV12-3 or TRBV12-4 combines with J gene TRBJ1-1; D ambiguous. Trimming took off 2 bases at V and 7 bases at J, with 11 bases between the two ends. CDR3 length: 13 residues. In DNA, the CDR3 is TGTGCCAGCAGTTTAACACCCAGAGGTGAAGCTTTCTTT. It is translated as CASSLTPRGEAFF.

This clonotype has only one observation. The chain uses TRBV5-1 and TRBJ2-3, with D hard to call. The length of the CDR3 is 14 residues. Looked up from germline, CDR1 is SGHRS and CDR2 is YFSETQ. V was trimmed by 1 base and J by 6 bases, leaving 12 bases between them. The CDR3 coding sequence is TGCGCCAGCAGCTTGCCGCGGACGTTGGATACGCAGTATTTT. Amino acid sequence: CASSLPRTLDTQYF.

The chain uses TRBV29-1 and TRBJ1-1; D may be TRBD1 (6 bases). The CDR3 runs 13 residues. Between the trimmed V and J ends, which lost 8 bases and 3 bases, there was a span of 16 bases. CDR1 SQVTM and CDR2 ANQGSEA come from the germline V gene. CDR3 sequence reads: CSPGRGLDTEAFF. The CDR3 bases are TGCAGCCCTGGCCGGGGGCTTGACACTGAAGCTTTCTTT.

Regarding this clonotype: This may be a read error, as it is one base from a much larger clone. The chain employs TRBV24-1 and TRBJ2-5, with D perhaps TRBD1 or TRBD2 (7 bases each). The CDR3 is made up of 16 amino acids. Germline CDR1 is KGHDR and CDR2 is SFDVKD. This chain's CDR3 is CATSDPRQGGGEAQYF. DNA of the CDR3: TGTGCCACCAGTGATCCGAGACAGGGAGGGGGAGAGGCCCAGTACTTC.

This clonotype turned up a few times. The chain is built from TRBV30 and TRBJ2-3, with D hard to call. CDR3 length: 13 residues. Germline CDR1 reads GTSNPN; CDR2 reads SVGIG (reference sequence). Trimming took 4 bases from V and 2 from J, leaving 10 bases between them. CDR3 protein: CAWTEENTDTQYF. The CDR3 nucleotides are TGTGCCTGGACCGAAGAAAACACAGATACGCAGTATTTT.

V and J are TRBV20-1 and TRBJ2-7; TRBD1 agrees at 8 bases. J was trimmed by 2 bases and V by 5 bases; bases with no gene match: 5. This CDR3 contains 13 residues. Germline lookup yields CDR1 DFQATT and CDR2 SNEGSKA (reference sequence). Here the CDR3 DNA reads TGCAGTGCTTGGGACAGGCGTCCCTACGAGCAGTACTTC. As protein: CSAWDRRPYEQYF.

The CDR3 DNA reads as TGTGCCAGCAGGGAAGGAGCGGGGGGGCCGCCAGATACGCAGTATTTT. This codes for CASREGAGGPPDTQYF. The V and J genes are TRBV7-2 and TRBJ2-3; 10 nucleotides match TRBD2. The J segment lost 4 bases and the V segment lost 6 bases, leaving 10 bases of the junction unmatched. The CDR3 spans 16 residues. In germline, CDR1 is SGHTA, CDR2 FQGNSA.